This paragraph reports one T cell receptor (beta chain). As yet, its antigen is unknown. The sample is drawn from a study of shared clonotypes between healthy human individuals. Findings of the study overall: Memory subsets generally showed smaller estimated richness than naive subsets did. Clonotypes that were shared across a handful of donors made up roughly 5% of naive CD4 clonotypes. Blood was the only sampled material, and tissue repertoires likely differ.

Per germline, CDR1 MDHEN and CDR2 SYDVKM. The CDR3 covers 15 residues. V lost 7 bases to trimming and J lost 4 bases, with 19 bases between them. The data were produced by immunoSEQ multiplex PCR, yet TCRdb's version contains in-frame clones alone and is incomplete. The sample includes about 710,000 clones, 60% to 75% of them seen just once. The sample was memory CD4+ T cells sorted from blood. Described subset: CD45RA-negative fraction. The TCR originated in a woman in her 30s in good health. The chain carries TRBV28 and TRBJ1-2; D is uncertain. The CDR3 is CASTPPSRQTYGYTF. In nucleotides, the CDR3 is TGTGCCAGCACTCCACCCTCCAGGCAGACCTATGGCTACACCTTC.